The 15 T cell receptor beta chains below all came from one sample that was sequenced in a study of cytomegalovirus exposure and HLA in healthy donors. Primers for the PCR totalled 60 Vbeta and 13 Jbeta. The table came from immunoSEQ multiplex PCR; TCRdb's copy has only in-frame clones and leaves some out. The sample holds approximately 140,000 clones, around 74% seen once. The sequencing sample was made of PBMCs. The origin of the receptors is a man aged 50 or older in good health and CMV-seropositive.

This clone turned up a few times. This chain uses TRBV6-1 with TRBJ1-6; TRBD1 is a possible D gene (6 bases). Germline CDR1 is MNHNS and CDR2 is SASEGT. The CDR3 has 17 amino acids. V lost 3 bases to trimming and J lost 1 base, with 13 bases between them. CDR3 residues: CASSDPGGASYNSPLHF. CDR3 DNA: TGTGCCAGCAGTGACCCGGGGGGCGCATCCTATAATTCACCCCTCCACTTT.

The chain recombines TRBV18 with TRBJ1-5; D is ambiguous. Germline values: CDR1 KGHSH, CDR2 LQKENI. The CDR3 contains 13 residues. V lost 4 bases and J lost 3, with 7 bases in between. The CDR3 is CASSQSYNQPQHF. CDR3 DNA: TGTGCCAGCTCACAGAGTTACAATCAGCCCCAGCATTTT.

The gene calls are TRBV7-3 and TRBJ1-1; 9 nucleotides agree with TRBD1. This CDR3 spans 15 amino acids. CDR1 is SGHTA and CDR2 is FQGTGA in the germline V gene. V lost 5 bases, J lost 5 bases, and 9 bases stayed unmatched. The CDR3 DNA is TGTGCCAGCAGCCTGGACAGGGGTGGTCGGACTGAAGCTTTCTTT. Translating it yields CASSLDRGGRTEAFF.

V usage is TRBV10-3 and J usage is TRBJ2-3; D assignment may be TRBD1 or TRBD2 (6 bases each). Germline lookup yields CDR1 ENHRY and CDR2 SYGVKD. The CDR3 is made up of 15 amino acids. The V end was cut by 7 bases, the J end by 2 bases, with 16 bases between. The CDR3: CAITESGAVTDTQYF. Here the CDR3 DNA reads TGTGCCATCACCGAGTCGGGGGCAGTCACAGATACGCAGTATTTT.

The chain carries TRBV6-7 and TRBJ2-1; possible D gene TRBD1, 6 bases. TRBV6-7 is marked as an open reading frame, function uncertain. Trimming took off 2 bases at V and 5 bases at J, with 10 bases between the two ends. The CDR3 has 14 residues. CDR3 region: CASSYPEGDNEQFF. CDR3 in DNA: TGTGCCAGCAGTTACCCCGAGGGGGACAATGAGCAGTTCTTC.

This rearrangement joins TRBV6-6 to TRBJ2-5; weak D call: TRBD1 (6 bases). CDR1 and CDR2 from the germline V gene are MNHNY and SVGAGI (reference sequence). CDR3 length: 16 amino acids. V dropped 6 bases and J dropped 5 bases, with 22 bases sitting between them. CDR3 sequence: CASSSQGHTSGETQYF. Here the CDR3 DNA reads TGTGCCAGCAGCTCCCAGGGACACACGTCCGGTGAGACCCAGTACTTC.

The chain uses TRBV19 and TRBJ2-1; TRBD2 agrees at 10 bases. CDR3 size: 15 residues. Germline V gene sequence: CDR1 LNHDA, CDR2 SQIVND (reference sequence). Trimming took 8 bases from V and 5 from J; bases not matched to a gene: 9. In DNA, the CDR3 is TGTGCCAGTGGGGCCAGCGGGGGGGGACACAATGAGCAGTTCTTC. Amino acids: CASGASGGGHNEQFF.

The chain recombines TRBV30 with TRBJ2-1; 11 positions agree with TRBD2. J was trimmed by 9 bases and V by 8 bases; bases with no gene match: 24. Germline lookup yields CDR1 GTSNPN and CDR2 SVGIG (reference sequence). CDR3 length: 18 residues. The CDR3 nucleotides are TGTGCCGGGTCCCGAACCCCCGGGACTAGCGGCCTAGGGCGTGAGCAGTTCTTC. It translates to CAGSRTPGTSGLGREQFF.

The chain uses TRBV19 and TRBJ1-2, with 8 positions matching TRBD1. V was pared by 6 bases and J by 3 bases, with 6 bases of the junction left unmatched. CDR3 length: 14 amino acids. Germline CDR1 is LNHDA and CDR2 is SQIVND (reference sequence). The CDR3 loop reads CASRAGGSDYGYTF. CDR3 coding DNA: TGTGCCAGTAGGGCAGGGGGCTCGGACTATGGCTACACCTTC.

The CDR3 spells CASSFQGLDNEQFF. The CDR3 DNA reads TGTGCCAGCAGCTTCCAGGGATTGGACAATGAGCAGTTCTTC. This chain uses TRBV5-4 with TRBJ2-1, with D perhaps TRBD1 (5 bases). The CDR3 contains 14 residues. The V gene's germline CDR1 is SGHNT and CDR2 YYREEE (reference sequence). V shed 2 bases and J shed 5 bases, with 11 bases lying between them.

The rearrangement joins TRBV10-3 to TRBJ1-1; TRBD1 agrees at 9 bases. Trimming at V came to 6 bases and at J to 3 bases, leaving 5 bases not matched to a gene. The CDR3 covers 14 residues. Germline values: CDR1 ENHRY, CDR2 SYGVKD. CDR3 nucleotide sequence: TGTGCCATCAGAACAGGGGGCACGGACACTGAAGCTTTCTTT. Its translation is CAIRTGGTDTEAFF.

A single count supports this clone. This chain connects TRBV27 to TRBJ1-5; no definite D call. V lost 4 bases to trimming and J lost 0 bases, with 10 bases between them. Germline V gene lookup returns CDR1 MNHEY and CDR2 SMNVEV (reference sequence). There are 15 residues in the CDR3. In DNA, the CDR3 is TGTGCCAGCAGTTGGAGTTTCTATAGCAATCAGCCCCAGCATTTT. Translation: CASSWSFYSNQPQHF.

The rearrangement links TRBV15 to TRBJ2-7, with D perhaps TRBD2 (6 bases). This CDR3 region has 19 residues. V lost 0 bases to trimming and J lost 0 bases, with 21 bases between them. Germline CDR1 is LNHNV and CDR2 is YYDKDF (reference sequence). The CDR3 DNA sequence: TGTGCCACCAGCAGAGACCCCCACGGAGGGCGAGGGATCTCCTACGAGCAGTACTTC. It is translated as CATSRDPHGGRGISYEQYF.

The V call is TRBV5-4, the J call TRBJ1-3; 7 nucleotides align to TRBD1. CDR1 is SGHNT and CDR2 is YYREEE in the germline V gene (reference sequence). V shed 6 bases and J 2 bases; nucleotides not matched to a gene: 5. The CDR3 has 14 residues. CDR3 DNA: TGTGCCAGCACTCATGACAGGGCTGGAAACACCATATATTTT. Residues: CASTHDRAGNTIYF.

The chain is built from TRBV4-1 and TRBJ2-3; TRBD2 matches 8 bases. Germline V gene lookup returns CDR1 MGHRA and CDR2 YSYEKL. This CDR3 spans 17 amino acids. The trim removed 0 bases at V and 0 bases at J, leaving 5 bases unmatched. The DNA of the CDR3 is TGCGCCAGCAGCCAAGATGTAACTAGCGGAAGCACAGATACGCAGTATTTT. Protein sequence: CASSQDVTSGSTDTQYF.